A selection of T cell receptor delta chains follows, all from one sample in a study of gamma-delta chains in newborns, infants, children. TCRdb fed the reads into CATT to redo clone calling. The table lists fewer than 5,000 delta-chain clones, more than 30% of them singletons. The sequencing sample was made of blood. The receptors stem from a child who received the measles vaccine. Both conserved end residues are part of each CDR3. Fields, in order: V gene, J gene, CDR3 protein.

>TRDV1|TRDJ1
CALGERCRPTNARGYASLVGLIF
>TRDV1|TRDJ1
CALGELGAFLQGLGAPYTDKLIF
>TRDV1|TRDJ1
CALGPQNTPQLLPVVGDNTDKLIF
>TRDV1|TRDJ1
CALGELVGLLYTGDTSTATQNNKLIF
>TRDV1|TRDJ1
CALGELVAFLTPSTDKLIF
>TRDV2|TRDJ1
CACIKYWGRQYTDKLIF
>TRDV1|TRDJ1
CALGELGSIFRIYWGIRVSGGKLIF
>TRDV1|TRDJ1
CALGDPRPSLVLGDTDKLIF
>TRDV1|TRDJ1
CALGEHFLRGDTGWSAHLKLIF
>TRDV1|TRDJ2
CALGELSSCGGYTLTAQLFF
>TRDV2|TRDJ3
CACDTAGLPSSWDTRQMFF
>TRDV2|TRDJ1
CACDPVGPRGYVDKLIF
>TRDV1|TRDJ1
CALGDTPLFHLFGGATLRGTDKLIF
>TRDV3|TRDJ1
CASRSALALGDTVPDKLIF
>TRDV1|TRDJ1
CALGDTTYFLLGLLHTDKLIF